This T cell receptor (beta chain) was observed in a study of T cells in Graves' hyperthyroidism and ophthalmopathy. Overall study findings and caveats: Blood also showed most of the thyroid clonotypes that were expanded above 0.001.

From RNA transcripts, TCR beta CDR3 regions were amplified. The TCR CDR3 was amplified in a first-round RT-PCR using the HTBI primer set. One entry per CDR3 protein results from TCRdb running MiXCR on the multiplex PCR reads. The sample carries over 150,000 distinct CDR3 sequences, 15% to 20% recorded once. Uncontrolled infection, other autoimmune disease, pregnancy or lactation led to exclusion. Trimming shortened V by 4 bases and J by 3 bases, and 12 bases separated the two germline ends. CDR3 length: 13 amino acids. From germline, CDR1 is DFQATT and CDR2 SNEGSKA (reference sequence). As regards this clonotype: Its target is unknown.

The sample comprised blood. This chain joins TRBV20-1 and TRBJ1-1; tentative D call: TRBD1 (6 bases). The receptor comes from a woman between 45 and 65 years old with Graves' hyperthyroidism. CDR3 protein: CSAKGGGDTEAFF. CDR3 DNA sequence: TGCAGTGCTAAAGGGGGGGGGGACACTGAAGCTTTCTTT.